A single count supports the clone carrying this T cell receptor beta chain. These data belong to a study of cytomegalovirus exposure and HLA in healthy donors. Measured with immunoSEQ multiplex PCR; TCRdb has only the in-frame clones, and not every one. Of under 250,000 clones listed, around 80% are singletons. The CDR3 spans 13 residues. The V and J ends lost 3 bases and 6 bases respectively, with 9 bases between them. Germline CDR1 reads SGHVS; CDR2 reads FQNEAQ. The receptor comes from a woman aged 25 to 39 in good health and CMV-seronegative. The rearrangement links TRBV7-8 to TRBJ2-1; TRBD2 might be the D (6 bases). The sample comprised PBMCs. The CDR3 spells CASSLGTLNEQFF. CDR3 nucleotides: TGTGCCAGCAGCTTGGGGACTCTCAATGAGCAGTTCTTC.